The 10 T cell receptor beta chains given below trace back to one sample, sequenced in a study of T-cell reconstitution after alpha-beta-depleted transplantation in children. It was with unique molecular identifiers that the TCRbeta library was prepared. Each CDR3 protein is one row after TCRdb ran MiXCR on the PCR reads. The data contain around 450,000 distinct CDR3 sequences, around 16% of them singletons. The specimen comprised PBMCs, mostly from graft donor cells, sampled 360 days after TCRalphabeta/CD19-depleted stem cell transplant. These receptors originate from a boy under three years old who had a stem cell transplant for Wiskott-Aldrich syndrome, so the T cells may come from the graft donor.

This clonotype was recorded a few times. The CDR3 loop is CAISAGGGNEQFF. CDR3 nucleotide sequence: TGTGCCATCAGTGCCGGAGGGGGCAATGAGCAGTTCTTC. This chain connects TRBV10-3 to TRBJ2-1; D assignment may be TRBD1 or TRBD2 (6 bases each). The CDR3 contains 13 residues. Per the germline V gene, CDR1 is ENHRY and CDR2 is SYGVKD. Trimming removed 4 bases from V and 6 bases from J, with 10 bases in between.

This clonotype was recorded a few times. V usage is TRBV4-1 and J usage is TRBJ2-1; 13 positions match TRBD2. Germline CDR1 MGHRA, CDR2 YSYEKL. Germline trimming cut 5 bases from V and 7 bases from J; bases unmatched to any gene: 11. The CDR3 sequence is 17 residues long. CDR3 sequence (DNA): TGCGCCAGCAGCGAAAGGAGTACTAGCGGGGGGGAAAATGAGCAGTTCTTC. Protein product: CASSERSTSGGENEQFF.

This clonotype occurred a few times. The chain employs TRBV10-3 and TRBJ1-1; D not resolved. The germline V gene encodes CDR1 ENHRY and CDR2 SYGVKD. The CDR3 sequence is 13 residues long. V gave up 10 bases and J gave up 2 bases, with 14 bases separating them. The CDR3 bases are TGTGCCACCCGCCTTGGTCTCAACACTGAAGCTTTCTTT. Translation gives CATRLGLNTEAFF.

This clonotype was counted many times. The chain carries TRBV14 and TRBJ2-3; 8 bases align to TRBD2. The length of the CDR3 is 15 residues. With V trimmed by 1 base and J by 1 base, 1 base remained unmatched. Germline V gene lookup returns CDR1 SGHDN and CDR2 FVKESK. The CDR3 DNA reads TGTGCCAGCAGCCAAGGACTAGCGCGCACAGATACGCAGTATTTT. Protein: CASSQGLARTDTQYF.

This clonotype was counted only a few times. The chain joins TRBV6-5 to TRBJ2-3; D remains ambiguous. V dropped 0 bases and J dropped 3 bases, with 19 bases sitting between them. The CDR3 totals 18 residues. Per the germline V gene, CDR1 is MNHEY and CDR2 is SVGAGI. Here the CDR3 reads CASSYSSSPPLGTDTQYF. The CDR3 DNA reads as TGTGCCAGCAGTTACTCTTCATCGCCGCCGCTAGGGACAGATACGCAGTATTTT.

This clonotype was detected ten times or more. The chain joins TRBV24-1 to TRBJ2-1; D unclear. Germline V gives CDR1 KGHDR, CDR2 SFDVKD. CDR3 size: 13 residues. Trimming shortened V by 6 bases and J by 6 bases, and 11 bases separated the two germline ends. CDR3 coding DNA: TGTGCCACCAGTAAGGCAGAGCTCAATGAGCAGTTCTTC. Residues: CATSKAELNEQFF.

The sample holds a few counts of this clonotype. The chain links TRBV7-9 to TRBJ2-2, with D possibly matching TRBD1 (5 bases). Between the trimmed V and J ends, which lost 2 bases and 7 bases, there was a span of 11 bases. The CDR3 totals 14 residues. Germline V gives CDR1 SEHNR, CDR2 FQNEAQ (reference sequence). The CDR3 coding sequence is TGTGCCAGCAGCTTACGAAAGGGGATCGGGGAGCTGTTTTTT. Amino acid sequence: CASSLRKGIGELFF.

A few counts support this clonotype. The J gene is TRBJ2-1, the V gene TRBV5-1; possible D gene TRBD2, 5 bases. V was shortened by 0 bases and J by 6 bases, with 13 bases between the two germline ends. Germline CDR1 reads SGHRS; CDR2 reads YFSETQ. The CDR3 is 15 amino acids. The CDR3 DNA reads TGCGCCAGCAGCTTGGTAGCGAGACCTAGCAATGAGCAGTTCTTC. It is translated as CASSLVARPSNEQFF.

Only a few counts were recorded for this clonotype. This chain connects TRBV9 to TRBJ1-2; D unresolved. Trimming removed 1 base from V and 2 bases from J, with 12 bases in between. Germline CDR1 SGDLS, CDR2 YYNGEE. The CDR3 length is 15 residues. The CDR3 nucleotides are TGTGCCAGCAGCGTATCTCCGACATTGAACTATGGCTACACCTTC. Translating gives CASSVSPTLNYGYTF.

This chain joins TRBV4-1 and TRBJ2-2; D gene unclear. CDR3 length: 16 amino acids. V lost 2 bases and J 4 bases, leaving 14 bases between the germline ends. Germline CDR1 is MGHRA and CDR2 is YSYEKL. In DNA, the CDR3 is TGCGCCAGCAGCCAACCAGCCAAAGGACCCACCGGGGAGCTGTTTTTT. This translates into CASSQPAKGPTGELFF.